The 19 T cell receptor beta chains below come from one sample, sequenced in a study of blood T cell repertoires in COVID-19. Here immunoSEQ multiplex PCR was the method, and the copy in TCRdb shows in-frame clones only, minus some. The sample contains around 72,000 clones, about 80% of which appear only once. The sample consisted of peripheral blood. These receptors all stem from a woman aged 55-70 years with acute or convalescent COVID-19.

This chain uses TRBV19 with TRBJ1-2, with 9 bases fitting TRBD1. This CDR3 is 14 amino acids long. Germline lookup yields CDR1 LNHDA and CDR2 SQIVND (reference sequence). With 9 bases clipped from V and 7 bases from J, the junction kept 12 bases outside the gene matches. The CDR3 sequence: CASDQTGGASGYTF. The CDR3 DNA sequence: TGTGCCAGCGATCAAACAGGGGGCGCGAGTGGCTACACCTTC.

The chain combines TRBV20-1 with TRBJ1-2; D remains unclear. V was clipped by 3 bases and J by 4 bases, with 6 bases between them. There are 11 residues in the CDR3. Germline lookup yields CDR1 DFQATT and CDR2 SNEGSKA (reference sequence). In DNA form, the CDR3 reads TGCAGTGCTAGTTCCGTCTATGGCTACACCTTC. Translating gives CSASSVYGYTF.

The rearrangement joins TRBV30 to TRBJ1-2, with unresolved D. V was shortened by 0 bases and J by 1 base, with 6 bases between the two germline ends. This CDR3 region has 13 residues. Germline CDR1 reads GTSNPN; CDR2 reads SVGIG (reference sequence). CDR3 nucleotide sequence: TGTGCCTGGAGTGTTCCCCTTAACTATGGCTACACCTTC. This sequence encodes CAWSVPLNYGYTF.

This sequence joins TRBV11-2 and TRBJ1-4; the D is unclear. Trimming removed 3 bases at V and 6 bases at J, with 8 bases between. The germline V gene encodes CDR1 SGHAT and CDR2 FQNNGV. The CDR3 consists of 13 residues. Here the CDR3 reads CASSLGRYEKLFF. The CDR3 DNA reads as TGTGCCAGCAGCTTGGGCCGGTATGAAAAACTGTTTTTT.

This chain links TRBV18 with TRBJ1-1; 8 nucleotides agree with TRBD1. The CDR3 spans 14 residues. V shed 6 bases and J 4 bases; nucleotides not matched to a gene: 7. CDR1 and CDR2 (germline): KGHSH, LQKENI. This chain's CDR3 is CASSLQTGGTEAFF. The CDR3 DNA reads TGTGCCAGCTCCCTTCAAACAGGGGGCACTGAAGCTTTCTTT. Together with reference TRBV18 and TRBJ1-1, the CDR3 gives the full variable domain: NAGVMQNPRHLVRRRGQEARLRCSPMKGHSHVYWYRQLPEEGLKFMVYLQKENIIDESGMPKERFSAEFPKEGPSILRIQQVVRGDSAAYFCASSLQTGGTEAFFGQGTRLTVV.

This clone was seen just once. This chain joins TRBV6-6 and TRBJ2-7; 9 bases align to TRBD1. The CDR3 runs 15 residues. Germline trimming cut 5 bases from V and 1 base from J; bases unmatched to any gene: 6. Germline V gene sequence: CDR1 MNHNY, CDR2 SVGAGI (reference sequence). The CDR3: CASSVRDRASYEQYF. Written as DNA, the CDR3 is TGTGCCAGCAGTGTCCGGGACAGGGCTTCCTACGAGCAGTACTTC.

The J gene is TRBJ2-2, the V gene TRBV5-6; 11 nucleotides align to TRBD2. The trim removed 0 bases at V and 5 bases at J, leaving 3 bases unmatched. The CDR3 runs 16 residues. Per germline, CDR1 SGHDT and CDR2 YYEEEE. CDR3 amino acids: CASSLGLAGRTGELFF. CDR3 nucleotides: TGTGCCAGCAGCTTGGGACTAGCGGGGAGGACCGGGGAGCTGTTTTTT.

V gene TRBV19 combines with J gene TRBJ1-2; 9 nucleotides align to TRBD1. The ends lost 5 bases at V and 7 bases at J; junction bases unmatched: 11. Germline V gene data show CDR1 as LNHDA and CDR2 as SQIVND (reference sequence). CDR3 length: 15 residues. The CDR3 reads CASSVTGQGIFGYTF. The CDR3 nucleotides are TGTGCCAGTAGTGTAACGGGACAGGGAATTTTTGGCTACACCTTC.

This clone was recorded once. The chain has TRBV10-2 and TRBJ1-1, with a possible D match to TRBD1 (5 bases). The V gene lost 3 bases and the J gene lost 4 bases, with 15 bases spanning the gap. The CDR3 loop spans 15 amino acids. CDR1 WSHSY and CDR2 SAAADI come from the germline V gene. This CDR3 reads CASSDGGGYGTEAFF. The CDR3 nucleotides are TGCGCCAGCAGTGACGGGGGTGGGTACGGCACTGAAGCTTTCTTT.

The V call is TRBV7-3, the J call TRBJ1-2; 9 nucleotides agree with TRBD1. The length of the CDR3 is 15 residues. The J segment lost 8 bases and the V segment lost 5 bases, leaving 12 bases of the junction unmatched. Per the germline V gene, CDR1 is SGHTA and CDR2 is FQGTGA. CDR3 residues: CASSPGTGGLWGYTF. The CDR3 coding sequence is TGTGCCAGCAGCCCAGGAACAGGGGGCCTCTGGGGCTACACCTTC.

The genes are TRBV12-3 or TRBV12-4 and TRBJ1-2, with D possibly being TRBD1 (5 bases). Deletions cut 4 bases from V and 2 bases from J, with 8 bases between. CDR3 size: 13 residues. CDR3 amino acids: CASSYRLNYGYTF. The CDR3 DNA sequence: TGTGCCAGCAGTTACAGGCTCAACTATGGCTACACCTTC.

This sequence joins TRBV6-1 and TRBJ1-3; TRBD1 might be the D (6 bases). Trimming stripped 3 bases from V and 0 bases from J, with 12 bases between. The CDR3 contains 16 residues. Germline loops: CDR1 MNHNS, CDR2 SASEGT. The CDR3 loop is CASSDRQASSGNTIYF. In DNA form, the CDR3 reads TGTGCCAGCAGTGACAGACAGGCTAGCTCTGGAAACACCATATATTTT.

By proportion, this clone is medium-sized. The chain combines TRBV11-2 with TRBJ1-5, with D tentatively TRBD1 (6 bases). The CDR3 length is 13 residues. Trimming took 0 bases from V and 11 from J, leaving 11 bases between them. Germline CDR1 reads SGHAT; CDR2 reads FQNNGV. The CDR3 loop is CASSLDPAGAQHF. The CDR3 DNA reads TGTGCCAGCAGCTTAGATCCCGCAGGGGCCCAGCATTTT. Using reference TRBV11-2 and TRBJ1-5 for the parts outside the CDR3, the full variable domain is EAGVAQSPRYKIIEKRQSVAFWCNPISGHATLYWYQQILGQGPKLLIQFQNNGVVDDSQLPKDRFSAERLKGVDSTLKIQPAKLEDSAVYLCASSLDPAGAQHFGDGTRLSIL.

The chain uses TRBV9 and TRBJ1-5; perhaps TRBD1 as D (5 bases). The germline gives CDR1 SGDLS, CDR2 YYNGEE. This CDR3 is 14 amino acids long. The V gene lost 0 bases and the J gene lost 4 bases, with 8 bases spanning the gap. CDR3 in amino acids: CASSVDAGNQPQHF. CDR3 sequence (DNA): TGTGCCAGCAGCGTAGATGCAGGGAATCAGCCCCAGCATTTT.

DNA of the CDR3: TGTGCCAGCAGCTTAATTGTCGTAGGGACAGGGGGCAAAAACATTCAGTACTTC. Translation: CASSLIVVGTGGKNIQYF. V and J are TRBV7-2 and TRBJ2-4, with TRBD1 matching over 11 bases. Unmatched junction bases numbered 9, after V lost 2 bases and J lost 3 bases. From germline, CDR1 is SGHTA and CDR2 FQGNSA. The CDR3 consists of 18 residues.

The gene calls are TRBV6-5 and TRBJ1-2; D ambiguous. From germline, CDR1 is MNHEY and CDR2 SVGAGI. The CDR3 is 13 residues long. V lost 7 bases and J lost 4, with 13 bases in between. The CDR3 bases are TGTGCCAGCACCCCGGGGATCGGCTATGGCTACACCTTC. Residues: CASTPGIGYGYTF.

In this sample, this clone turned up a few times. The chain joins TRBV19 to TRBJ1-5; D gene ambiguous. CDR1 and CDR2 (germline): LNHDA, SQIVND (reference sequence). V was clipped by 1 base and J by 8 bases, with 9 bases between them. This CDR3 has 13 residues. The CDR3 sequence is CASSIGRVEPQHF. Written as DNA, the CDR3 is TGTGCCAGTAGTATAGGGCGGGTCGAGCCCCAGCATTTT.

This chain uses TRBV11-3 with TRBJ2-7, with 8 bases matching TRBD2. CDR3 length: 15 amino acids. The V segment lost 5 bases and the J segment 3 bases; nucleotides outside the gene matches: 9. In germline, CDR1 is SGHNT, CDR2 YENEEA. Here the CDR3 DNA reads TGTGCCAGCAGCCTAGGCAGCGGGGGACTCTACGAGCAGTACTTC. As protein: CASSLGSGGLYEQYF.

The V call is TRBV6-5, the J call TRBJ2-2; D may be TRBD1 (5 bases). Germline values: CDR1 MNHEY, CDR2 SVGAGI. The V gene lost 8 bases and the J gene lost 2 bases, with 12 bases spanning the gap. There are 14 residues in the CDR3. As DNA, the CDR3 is TGTGCCAGCCGAGAACAGGTTAACACCGGGGAGCTGTTTTTT. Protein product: CASREQVNTGELFF.